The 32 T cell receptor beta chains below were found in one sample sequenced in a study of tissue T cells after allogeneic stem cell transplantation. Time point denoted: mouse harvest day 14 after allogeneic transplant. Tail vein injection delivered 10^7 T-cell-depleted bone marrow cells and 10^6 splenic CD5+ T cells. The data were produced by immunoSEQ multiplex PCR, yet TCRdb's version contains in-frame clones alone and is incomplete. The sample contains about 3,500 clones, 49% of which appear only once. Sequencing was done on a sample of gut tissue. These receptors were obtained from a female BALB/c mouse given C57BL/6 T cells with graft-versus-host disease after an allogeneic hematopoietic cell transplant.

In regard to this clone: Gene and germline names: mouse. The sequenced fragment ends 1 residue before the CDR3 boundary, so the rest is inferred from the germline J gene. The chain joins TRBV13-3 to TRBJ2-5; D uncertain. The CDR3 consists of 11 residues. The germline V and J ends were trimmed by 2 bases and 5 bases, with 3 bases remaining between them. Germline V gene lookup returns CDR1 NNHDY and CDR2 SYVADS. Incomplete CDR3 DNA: TGTGCCAGCAGTGAGAGAGACACCCAGTAC. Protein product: CASSERDTQY. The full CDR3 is CASSERDTQYF.

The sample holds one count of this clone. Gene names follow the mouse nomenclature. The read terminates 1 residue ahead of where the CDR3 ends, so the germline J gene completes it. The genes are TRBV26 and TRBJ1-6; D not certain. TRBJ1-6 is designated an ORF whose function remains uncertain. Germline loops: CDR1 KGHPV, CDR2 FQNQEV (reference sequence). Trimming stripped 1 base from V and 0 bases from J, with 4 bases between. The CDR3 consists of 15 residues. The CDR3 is CASSLLDSYNSPLYF. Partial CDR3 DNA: TGTGCCAGCAGTCTGTTGGATTCCTATAATTCGCCCCTCTAC.

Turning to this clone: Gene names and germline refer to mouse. The sequenced part of the CDR3 DNA is TGTGCAAGCAGCTGGGGGGAGGGTGAACAGTAC. This translates into CASSWGEGEQY. The whole CDR3 protein is CASSWGEGEQYF. V usage is TRBV16 and J usage is TRBJ2-7, with a tentative D call TRBD2 (6 bases). The read terminates 1 residue before the CDR3 end, so the remaining end is supplied by the germline J gene. The germline CDR1 and CDR2 sequences are SGHSA and FRNQAP. CDR3 length: 12 residues. V lost 4 bases to trimming and J lost 6 bases, with 10 bases between them.

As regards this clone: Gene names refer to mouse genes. This CDR3 reads CASSLGLGGLAETLYF. The sequenced CDR3 bases are TGTGCCAGCTCTCTCGGACTGGGGGGGCTTGCAGAAACGCTGTAT. V usage is TRBV12-1 and J usage is TRBJ2-3; TRBD2 agrees at 13 bases. From the germline J gene comes the end of the CDR3, since the read stops 1 residue before it. The CDR3 consists of 16 residues. Unmatched junction bases numbered 1, after V lost 0 bases and J lost 2 bases. Germline loops: CDR1 SGHSN, CDR2 HYEKVE.

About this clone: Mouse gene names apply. The CDR3 loop is CASSLYEGNTEVFF. Partial CDR3 DNA: TGTGCCAGCAGTCTGTATGAAGGAAACACAGAAGTCTTC. The V gene is TRBV24, the J gene TRBJ1-1; D gene unclear. The CDR3 extends 1 residue past the end of the read, so its final part is completed from the germline J gene. Germline V lookup: CDR1 KGHTA, CDR2 FRNEEI. The V and J ends lost 0 bases and 1 base respectively, with 6 bases between them. CDR3 length: 14 amino acids.

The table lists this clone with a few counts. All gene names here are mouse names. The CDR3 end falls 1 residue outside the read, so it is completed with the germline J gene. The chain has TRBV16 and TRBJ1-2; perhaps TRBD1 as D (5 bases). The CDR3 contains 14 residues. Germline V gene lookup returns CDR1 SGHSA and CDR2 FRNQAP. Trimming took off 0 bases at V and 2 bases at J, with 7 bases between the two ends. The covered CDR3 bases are TGTGCAAGCAGCTTAGACGGGGCGAACTCCGACTACACC. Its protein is CASSLDGANSDYT. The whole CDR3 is CASSLDGANSDYTF.

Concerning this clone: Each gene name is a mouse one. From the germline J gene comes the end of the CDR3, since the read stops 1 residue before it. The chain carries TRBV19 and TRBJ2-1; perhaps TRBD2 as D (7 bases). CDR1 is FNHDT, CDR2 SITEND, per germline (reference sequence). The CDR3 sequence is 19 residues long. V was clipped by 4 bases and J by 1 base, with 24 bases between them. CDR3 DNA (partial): TGTGCCAGCAGTCGTCCCGCCCCCCTCTGGGGGCCCAACTATGCTGAGCAGTTC. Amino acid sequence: CASSRPAPLWGPNYAEQF. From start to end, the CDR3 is CASSRPAPLWGPNYAEQFF.

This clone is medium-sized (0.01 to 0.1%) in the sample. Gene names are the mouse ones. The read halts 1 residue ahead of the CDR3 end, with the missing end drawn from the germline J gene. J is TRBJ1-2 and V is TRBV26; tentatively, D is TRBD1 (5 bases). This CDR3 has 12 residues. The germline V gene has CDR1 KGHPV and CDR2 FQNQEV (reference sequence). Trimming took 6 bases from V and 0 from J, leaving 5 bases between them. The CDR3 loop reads CASRGANSDYTF. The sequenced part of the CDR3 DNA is TGTGCCAGCAGAGGGGCAAACTCCGACTACACC.

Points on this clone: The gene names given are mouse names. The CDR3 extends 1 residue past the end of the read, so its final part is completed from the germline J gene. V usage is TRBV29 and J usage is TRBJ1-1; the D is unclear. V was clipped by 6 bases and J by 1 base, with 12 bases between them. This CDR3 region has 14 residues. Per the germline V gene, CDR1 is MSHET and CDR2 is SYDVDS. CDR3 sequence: CASREETQNTEVFF. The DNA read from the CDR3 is TGTGCTAGCAGGGAAGAGACACAAAACACAGAAGTCTTC.

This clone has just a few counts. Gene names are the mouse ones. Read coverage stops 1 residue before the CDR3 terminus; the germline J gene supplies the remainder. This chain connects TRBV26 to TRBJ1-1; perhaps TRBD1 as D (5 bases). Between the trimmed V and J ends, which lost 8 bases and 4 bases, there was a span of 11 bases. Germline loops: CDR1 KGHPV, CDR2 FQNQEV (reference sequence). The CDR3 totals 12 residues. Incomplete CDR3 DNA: TGTGCCAGCTTCGAGGGGAGCACAGAAGTCTTC. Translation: CASFEGSTEVF. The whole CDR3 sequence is CASFEGSTEVFF.

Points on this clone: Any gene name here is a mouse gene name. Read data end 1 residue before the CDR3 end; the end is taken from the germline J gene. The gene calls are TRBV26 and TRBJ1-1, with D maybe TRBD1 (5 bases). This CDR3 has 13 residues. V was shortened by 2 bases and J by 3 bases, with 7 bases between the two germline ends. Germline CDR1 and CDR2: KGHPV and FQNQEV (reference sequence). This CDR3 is CASSLDSYTEVFF. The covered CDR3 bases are TGTGCCAGCAGTCTGGACAGTTACACAGAAGTCTTC.

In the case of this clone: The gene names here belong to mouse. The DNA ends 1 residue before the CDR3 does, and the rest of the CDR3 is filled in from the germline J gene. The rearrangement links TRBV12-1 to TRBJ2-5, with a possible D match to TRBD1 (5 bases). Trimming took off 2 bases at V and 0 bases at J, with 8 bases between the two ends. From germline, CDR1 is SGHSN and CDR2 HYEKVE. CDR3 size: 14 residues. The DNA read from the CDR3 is TGTGCCAGCTCTCCCCAGGGAAACCAAGACACCCAGTAC. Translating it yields CASSPQGNQDTQY. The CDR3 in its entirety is CASSPQGNQDTQYF.

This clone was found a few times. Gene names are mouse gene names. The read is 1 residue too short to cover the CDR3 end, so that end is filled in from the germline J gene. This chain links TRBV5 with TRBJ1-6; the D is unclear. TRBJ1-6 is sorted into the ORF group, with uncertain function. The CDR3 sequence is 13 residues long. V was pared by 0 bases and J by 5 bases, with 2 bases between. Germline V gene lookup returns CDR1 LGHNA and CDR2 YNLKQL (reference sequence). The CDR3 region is CASSQDHNSPLYF. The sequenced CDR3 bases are TGTGCCAGCAGCCAAGATCATAATTCGCCCCTCTAC.

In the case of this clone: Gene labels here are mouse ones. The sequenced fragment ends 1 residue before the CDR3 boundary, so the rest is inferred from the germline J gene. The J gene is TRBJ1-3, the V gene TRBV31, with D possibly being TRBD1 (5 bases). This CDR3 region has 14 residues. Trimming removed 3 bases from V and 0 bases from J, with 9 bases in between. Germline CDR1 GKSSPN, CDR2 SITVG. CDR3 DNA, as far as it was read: TGTGCCTGGAGCGCAGGGTATTCTGGAAATACGCTCTAT. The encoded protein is CAWSAGYSGNTLY. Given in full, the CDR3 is CAWSAGYSGNTLYF. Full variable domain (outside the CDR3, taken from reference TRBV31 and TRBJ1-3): AQTIHQWPVAEIKAVGSPLSLGCTIKGKSSPNLYWYWQATGGTLQQLFYSITVGQVESVVQLNLSASRPKDDQFILSTEKLLLSHSGFYLCAWSAGYSGNTLYFGEGSRLIVV.

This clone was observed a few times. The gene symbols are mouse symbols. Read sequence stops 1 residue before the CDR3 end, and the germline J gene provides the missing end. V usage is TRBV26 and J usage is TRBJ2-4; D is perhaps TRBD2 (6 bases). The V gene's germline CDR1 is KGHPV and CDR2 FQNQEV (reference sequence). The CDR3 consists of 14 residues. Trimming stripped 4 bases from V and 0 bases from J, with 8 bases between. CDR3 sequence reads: CASSPLGSQNTLYF. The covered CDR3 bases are TGTGCCAGCAGTCCACTGGGTAGTCAAAACACCTTGTAC.

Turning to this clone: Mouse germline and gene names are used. The CDR3 loop is CASSPAGHNTGQLYF. The part of the CDR3 DNA that was read is TGTGCCAGCAGTCCCGCGGGACATAACACCGGGCAGCTCTAC. J is TRBJ2-2 and V is TRBV15; tentatively, D is TRBD1 (6 bases). The CDR3 end is not reached by the read, which stops 1 residue before it; the germline J gene fills it in. The ends were cut back, 5 bases at V and 2 bases at J, with 12 bases in the middle. The CDR3 contains 15 residues. Germline V gene data show CDR1 as SGHND and CDR2 as FRSKSL.

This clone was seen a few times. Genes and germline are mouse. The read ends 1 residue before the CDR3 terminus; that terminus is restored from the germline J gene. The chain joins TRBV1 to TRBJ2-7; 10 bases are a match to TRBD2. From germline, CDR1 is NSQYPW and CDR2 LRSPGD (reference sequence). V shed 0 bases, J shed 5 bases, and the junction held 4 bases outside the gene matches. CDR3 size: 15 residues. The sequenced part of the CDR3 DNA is TGCACCTGCAGTGCAGATCCGACTGGGGGGAATGAACAGTAC. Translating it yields CTCSADPTGGNEQY. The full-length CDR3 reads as CTCSADPTGGNEQYF.

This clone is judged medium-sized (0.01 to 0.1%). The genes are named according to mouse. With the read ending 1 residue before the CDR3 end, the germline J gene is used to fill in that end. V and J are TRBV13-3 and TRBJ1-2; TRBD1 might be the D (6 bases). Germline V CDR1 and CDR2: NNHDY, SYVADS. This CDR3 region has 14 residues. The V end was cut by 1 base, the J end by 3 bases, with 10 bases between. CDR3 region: CASSDRGEDSDYTF. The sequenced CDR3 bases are TGTGCCAGCAGTGATAGGGGGGAGGACTCCGACTACACC.

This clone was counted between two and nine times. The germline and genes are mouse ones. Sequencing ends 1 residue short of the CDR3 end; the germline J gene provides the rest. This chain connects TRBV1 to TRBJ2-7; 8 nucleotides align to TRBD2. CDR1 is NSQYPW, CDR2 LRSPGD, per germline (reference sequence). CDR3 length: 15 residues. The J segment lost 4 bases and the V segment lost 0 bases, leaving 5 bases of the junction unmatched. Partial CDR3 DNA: TGCACCTGCAGTGCAGATCGGACTGGGAGTTATGAACAGTAC. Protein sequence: CTCSADRTGSYEQY. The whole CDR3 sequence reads CTCSADRTGSYEQYF.

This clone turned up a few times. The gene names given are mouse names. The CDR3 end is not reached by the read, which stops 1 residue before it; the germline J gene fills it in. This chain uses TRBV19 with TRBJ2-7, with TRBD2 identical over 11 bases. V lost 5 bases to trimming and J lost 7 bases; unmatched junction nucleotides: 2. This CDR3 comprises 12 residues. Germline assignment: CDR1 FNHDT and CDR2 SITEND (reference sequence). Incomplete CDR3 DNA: TGTGCCAGCAGGGACTGGGGGGAGGAACAGTAC. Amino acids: CASRDWGEEQY. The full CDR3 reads CASRDWGEEQYF.

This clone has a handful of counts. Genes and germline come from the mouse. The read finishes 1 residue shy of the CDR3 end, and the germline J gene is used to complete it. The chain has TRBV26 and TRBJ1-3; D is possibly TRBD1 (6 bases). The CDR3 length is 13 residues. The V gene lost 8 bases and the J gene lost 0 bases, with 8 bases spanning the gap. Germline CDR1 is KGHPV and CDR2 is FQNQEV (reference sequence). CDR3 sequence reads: CASGRGSGNTLYF. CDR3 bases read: TGTGCCAGCGGCAGGGGTTCTGGAAATACGCTCTAT.

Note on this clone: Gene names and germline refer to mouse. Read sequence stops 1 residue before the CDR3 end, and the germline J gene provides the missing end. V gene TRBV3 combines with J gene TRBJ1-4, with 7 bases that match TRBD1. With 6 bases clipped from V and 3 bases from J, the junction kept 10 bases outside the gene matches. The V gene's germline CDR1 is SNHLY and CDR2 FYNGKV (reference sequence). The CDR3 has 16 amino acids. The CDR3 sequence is CASSYLRDRANERLFF. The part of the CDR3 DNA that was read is TGTGCCAGCAGTTACCTCCGGGACAGAGCCAACGAAAGATTATTT.

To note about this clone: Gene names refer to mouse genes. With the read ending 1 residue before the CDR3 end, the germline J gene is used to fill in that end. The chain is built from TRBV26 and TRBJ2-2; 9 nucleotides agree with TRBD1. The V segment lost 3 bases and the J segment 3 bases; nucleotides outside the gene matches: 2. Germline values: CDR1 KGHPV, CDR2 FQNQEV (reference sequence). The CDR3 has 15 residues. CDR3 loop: CASSLQGADTGQLYF. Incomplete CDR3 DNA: TGTGCCAGCAGTCTACAGGGGGCGGACACCGGGCAGCTCTAC.

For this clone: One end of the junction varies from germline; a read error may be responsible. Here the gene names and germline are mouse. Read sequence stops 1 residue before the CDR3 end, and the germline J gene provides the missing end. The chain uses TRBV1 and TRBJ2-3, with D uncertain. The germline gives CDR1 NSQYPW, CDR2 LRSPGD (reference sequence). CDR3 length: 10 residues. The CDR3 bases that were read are TGCACCTGCAATGCAGAAACGCTGTAT. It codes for CTCNAETLY. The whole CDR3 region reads CTCNAETLYF.

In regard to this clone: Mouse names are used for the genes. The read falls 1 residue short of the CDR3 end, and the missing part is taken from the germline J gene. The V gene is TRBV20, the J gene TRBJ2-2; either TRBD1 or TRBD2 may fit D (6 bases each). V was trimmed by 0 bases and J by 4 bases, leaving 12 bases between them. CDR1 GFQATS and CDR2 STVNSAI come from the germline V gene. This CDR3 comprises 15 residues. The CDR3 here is CGAREMGAGTGQLYF. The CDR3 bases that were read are TGTGGTGCTAGGGAGATGGGGGCAGGCACCGGGCAGCTCTAC. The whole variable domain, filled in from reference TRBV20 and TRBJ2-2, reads GALVYQYPRRTICKSGTSMRMECQAVGFQATSVAWYRQSPQKTFELIALSTVNSAIKYEQNFTQEKFPISHPNLSFSSMTVLNAYLEDRGLYLCGAREMGAGTGQLYFGEGSKLTVL.

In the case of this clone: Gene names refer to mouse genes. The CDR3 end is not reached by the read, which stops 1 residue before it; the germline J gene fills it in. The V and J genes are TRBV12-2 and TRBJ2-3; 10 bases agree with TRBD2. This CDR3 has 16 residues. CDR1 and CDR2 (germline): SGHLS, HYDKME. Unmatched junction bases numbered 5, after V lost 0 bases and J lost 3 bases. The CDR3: CASSLSLGGRAETLYF. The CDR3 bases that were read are TGTGCCAGCTCTCTCTCTCTGGGGGGGCGAGCAGAAACGCTGTAT.

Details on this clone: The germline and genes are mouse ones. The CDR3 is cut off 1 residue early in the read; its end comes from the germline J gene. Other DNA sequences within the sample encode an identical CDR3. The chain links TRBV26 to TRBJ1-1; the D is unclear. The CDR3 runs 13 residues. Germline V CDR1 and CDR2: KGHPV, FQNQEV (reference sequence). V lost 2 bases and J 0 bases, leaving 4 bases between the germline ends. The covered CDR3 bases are TGTGCCAGCAGTCTGGCGGCAAACACAGAAGTCTTC. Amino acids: CASSLAANTEVF. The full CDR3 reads CASSLAANTEVFF. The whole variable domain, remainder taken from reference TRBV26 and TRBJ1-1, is NSKVIQTPRYLVKGQGQKAKMRCIPEKGHPVVFWYQQNKNNEFKFLINFQNQEVLQQIDMTEKRFSAECPSNSPCSLEIQSSEAGDSALYLCASSLAANTEVFFGKGTRLTVV.

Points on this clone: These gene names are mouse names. CDR3: CASSLKNNNQAPLF. Partial CDR3 DNA: TGTGCCAGCAGTCTAAAAAATAACAACCAGGCTCCGCTT. The chain uses TRBV15 and TRBJ1-5; D remains ambiguous. The read gets to within 1 residue of the CDR3 end, and the germline J gene fills in the rest. CDR1 SGHND and CDR2 FRSKSL come from the germline V gene. The V end was cut by 5 bases, the J end by 0 bases, with 8 bases between. This CDR3 contains 14 residues.

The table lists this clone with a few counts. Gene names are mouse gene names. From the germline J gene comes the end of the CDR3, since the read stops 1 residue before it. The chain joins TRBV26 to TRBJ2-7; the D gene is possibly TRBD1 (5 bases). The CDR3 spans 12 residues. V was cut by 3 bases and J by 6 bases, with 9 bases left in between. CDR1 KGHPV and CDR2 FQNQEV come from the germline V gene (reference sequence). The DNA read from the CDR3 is TGTGCCAGCAGTCTAGACAGAAGTGAACAGTAC. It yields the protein CASSLDRSEQY. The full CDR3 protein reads CASSLDRSEQYF.

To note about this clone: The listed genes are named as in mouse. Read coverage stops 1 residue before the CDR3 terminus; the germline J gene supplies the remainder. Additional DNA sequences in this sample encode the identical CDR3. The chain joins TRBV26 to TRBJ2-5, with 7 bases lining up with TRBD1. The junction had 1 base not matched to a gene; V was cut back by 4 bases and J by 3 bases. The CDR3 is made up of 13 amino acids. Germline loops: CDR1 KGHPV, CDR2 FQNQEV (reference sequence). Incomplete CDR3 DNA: TGTGCCAGCAGTCACAGGGGTCAAGACACCCAGTAC. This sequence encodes CASSHRGQDTQY. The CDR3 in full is CASSHRGQDTQYF.

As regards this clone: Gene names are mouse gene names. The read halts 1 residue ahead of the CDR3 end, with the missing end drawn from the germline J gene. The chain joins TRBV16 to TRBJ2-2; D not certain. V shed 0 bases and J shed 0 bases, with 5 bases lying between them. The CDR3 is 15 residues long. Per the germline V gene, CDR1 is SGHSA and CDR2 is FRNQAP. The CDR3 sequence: CASSLESPNTGQLYF. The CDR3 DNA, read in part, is TGTGCAAGCAGCTTAGAGTCACCAAACACCGGGCAGCTCTAC.

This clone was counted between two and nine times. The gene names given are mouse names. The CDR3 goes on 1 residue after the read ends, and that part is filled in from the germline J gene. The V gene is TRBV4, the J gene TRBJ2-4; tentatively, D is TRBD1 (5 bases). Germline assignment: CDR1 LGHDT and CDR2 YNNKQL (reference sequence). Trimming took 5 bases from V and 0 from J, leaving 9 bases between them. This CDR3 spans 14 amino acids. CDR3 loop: CASSPTASQNTLYF. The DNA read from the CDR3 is TGTGCCAGCAGCCCGACAGCTAGTCAAAACACCTTGTAC.